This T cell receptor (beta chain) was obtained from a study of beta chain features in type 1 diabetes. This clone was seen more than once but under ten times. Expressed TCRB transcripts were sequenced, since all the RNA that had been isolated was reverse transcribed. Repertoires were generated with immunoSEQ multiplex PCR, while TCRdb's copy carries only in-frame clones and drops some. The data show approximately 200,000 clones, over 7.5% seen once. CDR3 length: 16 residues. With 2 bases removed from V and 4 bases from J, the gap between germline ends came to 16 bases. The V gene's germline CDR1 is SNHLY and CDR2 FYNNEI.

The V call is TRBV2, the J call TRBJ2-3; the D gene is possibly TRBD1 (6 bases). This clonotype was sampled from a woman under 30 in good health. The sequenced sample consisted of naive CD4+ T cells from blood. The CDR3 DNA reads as TGTGCCAGCAGTGAAACAGGGCTGTTAGTCTCAGATACGCAGTATTTT. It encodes CASSETGLLVSDTQYF.